What follows are 31 T cell receptor beta chains derived from one specimen sequenced in a study of early T cells in non-severe SARS-CoV-2 infection. TCRdb redid the calling of the 5' RACE reads with MiXCR, one entry per CDR3 protein. The profile shows 25,000 to 35,000 distinct CDR3 sequences, 5.7% of them singletons. Sequencing was carried out using whole blood. These receptors originate from an adult who was a healthcare worker with PCR-confirmed SARS-CoV-2 infection or an uninfected control (not recorded which).

This clonotype was observed at least ten times. The V and J genes are TRBV4-3 and TRBJ2-7, with TRBD1 identical over 9 bases. CDR3 size: 15 residues. Losses at the gene ends were 3 bases for V and 3 bases for J; bases not matched to a gene: 6. Germline lookup yields CDR1 LGHNA and CDR2 YSLEER. CDR3 coding DNA: TGCGCCAGCAGCCAGGACCGGACAGGGGTCTACGAGCAGTACTTC. Amino acid sequence: CASSQDRTGVYEQYF.

This clonotype was detected many times. This chain uses TRBV4-1 with TRBJ2-1; unclear D gene. CDR3 size: 15 residues. V shed 0 bases and J shed 2 bases, with 8 bases lying between them. Germline values: CDR1 MGHRA, CDR2 YSYEKL. CDR3 DNA: TGCGCCAGCAGCCAAGAAGGTCACCCCTACAATGAGCAGTTCTTC. This sequence encodes CASSQEGHPYNEQFF.

This clonotype has just a few counts. The rearrangement links TRBV5-1 to TRBJ1-1; perhaps TRBD1 as D (5 bases). Germline CDR1 SGHRS, CDR2 YFSETQ. This CDR3 has 13 residues. Between the trimmed V and J ends, which lost 4 bases and 2 bases, there was a span of 9 bases. Here the CDR3 DNA reads TGCGCCAGCAGCCCGGGGCCTAACACTGAAGCTTTCTTT. Protein sequence: CASSPGPNTEAFF. The variable domain in full, completed from reference TRBV5-1 and TRBJ1-1, reads KAGVTQTPRYLIKTRGQQVTLSCSPISGHRSVSWYQQTPGQGLQFLFEYFSETQRNKGNFPGRFSGRQFSNSRSEMNVSTLELGDSALYLCASSPGPNTEAFFGQGTRLTVV.

This clonotype was seen many times. The chain combines TRBV7-9 with TRBJ2-7, with D perhaps given as TRBD1 or TRBD2 (6 bases each). CDR1 SEHNR and CDR2 FQNEAQ come from the germline V gene (reference sequence). V was cut by 7 bases and J by 4 bases, with 14 bases left in between. The CDR3 is 13 amino acids. The CDR3 region is CASTSGGGYEQYF. The CDR3 nucleotides are TGTGCCAGCACCTCAGGAGGGGGGTACGAGCAGTACTTC.

At least ten counts were recorded for this clonotype. V and J are TRBV24-1 and TRBJ1-1; 7 positions agree with TRBD1. This CDR3 comprises 19 residues. Unmatched junction bases numbered 22, after V lost 4 bases and J lost 6 bases. CDR1 is KGHDR and CDR2 is SFDVKD in the germline V gene. The DNA of the CDR3 is TGTGCCACCAGTGAAACAACAGGGGTTAAACATTCCGGTAACGCTGAAGCTTTCTTT. Encoded protein: CATSETTGVKHSGNAEAFF.

This clonotype was counted ten times or more. The rearrangement joins TRBV20-1 to TRBJ2-6, with D possibly being TRBD1 (5 bases). CDR1 and CDR2 from the germline V gene are DFQATT and SNEGSKA (reference sequence). Between the trimmed V and J ends, which lost 4 bases and 1 base, there was a span of 8 bases. CDR3 length equals 14 residues. This CDR3 is CSAIPGSGANVLTF. The CDR3 bases are TGCAGTGCTATTCCAGGGTCTGGGGCCAACGTCCTGACTTTC.

In this sample, this clonotype turned up many times. The chain uses TRBV5-1 and TRBJ2-7; TRBD1 aligns across 10 bases. J lost 6 bases, V lost 4 bases, and 10 bases had no gene match. Per germline, CDR1 SGHRS and CDR2 YFSETQ. This CDR3 region has 15 residues. The CDR3 loop is CASSAGTGVGSEQYF. The CDR3, as DNA: TGCGCCAGCAGCGCCGGGACAGGGGTCGGGAGCGAGCAGTACTTC.

This clonotype was counted a few times. The chain couples TRBV20-1 to TRBJ2-1; TRBD2 matches at 11 bases. This CDR3 spans 16 amino acids. CDR1 DFQATT and CDR2 SNEGSKA come from the germline V gene (reference sequence). V lost 5 bases, J lost 4 bases, and 10 bases stayed unmatched. Here the CDR3 reads CSAPLQLAGVYNEQFF. The CDR3 DNA follows: TGCAGTGCTCCCTTGCAACTAGCGGGGGTATACAATGAGCAGTTCTTC.

The sample holds many counts of this clonotype. V gene TRBV30 combines with J gene TRBJ2-1, with 7 bases that match TRBD2. CDR1 and CDR2 (germline): GTSNPN, SVGIG (reference sequence). The CDR3 consists of 16 residues. CDR3: CAYFYEAGRTYNEQFF. Written as DNA, the CDR3 is TGTGCTTACTTCTACGAAGCGGGGCGTACTTACAATGAGCAGTTCTTC.

The chain employs TRBV5-1 and TRBJ1-1; perhaps TRBD1 as D (5 bases). The CDR3 covers 13 residues. Germline values: CDR1 SGHRS, CDR2 YFSETQ. Trimming removed 0 bases from V and 4 bases from J, with 7 bases in between. DNA for the CDR3: TGCGCCAGCAGCTTGGTAGGGGCCACTGAAGCTTTCTTT. This gives the protein CASSLVGATEAFF.

The table lists this clonotype with many counts. The chain carries TRBV29-1 and TRBJ2-5; TRBD2 is a possible D gene (6 bases). This CDR3 has 13 residues. Trimming took 3 bases from V and 3 from J, leaving 11 bases between them. Germline V gives CDR1 SQVTM, CDR2 ANQGSEA. The CDR3 nucleotides read TGCAGCGTTGACTACTCGGGGGAAGAGACCCAGTACTTC. Translated: CSVDYSGEETQYF.

This clonotype was observed many times. The chain employs TRBV6-2 or TRBV6-3 and TRBJ1-2; D is unclear. CDR1 and CDR2 from the germline V gene are MNHEY and SVGEGT. V dropped 2 bases and J dropped 7 bases, with 11 bases sitting between them. There are 13 residues in the CDR3. CDR3 sequence: CASSYGFGLGYTF. Written as DNA, the CDR3 is TGTGCCAGCAGTTACGGATTCGGGCTTGGCTACACCTTC.

This clonotype came up many times. V and J are TRBV20-1 and TRBJ1-1, with TRBD1 matching 9 bases. The V and J ends lost 6 bases and 3 bases, in that order; junction bases with no gene match: 11. CDR3 size: 15 residues. The germline gives CDR1 DFQATT, CDR2 SNEGSKA (reference sequence). CDR3 residues: CSASRDRVWDTEAFF. CDR3 bases: TGCAGTGCGAGCCGGGACAGGGTATGGGACACTGAAGCTTTCTTT.

This clonotype was seen ten or more times. This chain connects TRBV28 to TRBJ1-5; 8 bases are shared with TRBD1. Germline V gene sequence: CDR1 MDHEN, CDR2 SYDVKM. The CDR3 is made up of 14 amino acids. Trimming cost V 5 bases and J 7 bases; bases outside gene matches: 7. The CDR3 sequence: CASSITGGGQPQHF. CDR3 in DNA: TGTGCCAGCAGTATTACAGGGGGAGGGCAGCCCCAGCATTTT.

The chain carries TRBV28 and TRBJ1-1, with D maybe TRBD1 (5 bases). The CDR3 sequence is 12 residues long. From germline, CDR1 is MDHEN and CDR2 SYDVKM. V lost 5 bases, J lost 4 bases, and 8 bases lay in between. Written as DNA, the CDR3 is TGTGCCAGCAGTCCTCAGGGCACTGAAGCTTTCTTT. Residues: CASSPQGTEAFF.

This clonotype was counted many times. The chain carries TRBV20-1 and TRBJ2-5, with TRBD1 matching over 8 bases. Per germline, CDR1 DFQATT and CDR2 SNEGSKA (reference sequence). The CDR3 sequence is 13 residues long. With V trimmed by 6 bases and J by 2 bases, 5 bases remained unmatched. CDR3 nucleotide sequence: TGCAGTGCCGCGTGGACAGGGCAAGAGACCCAGTACTTC. Its protein product is CSAAWTGQETQYF.

Ten or more counts support this clonotype. This chain's CDR3 is CASSYPAGDTDTQYF. The CDR3 DNA reads as TGTGCCAGCAGTTACCCAGCGGGGGACACAGATACGCAGTATTTT. The chain recombines TRBV6-2 or TRBV6-3 with TRBJ2-3, with TRBD2 identical over 8 bases. The CDR3 covers 15 residues. CDR1 is MNHEY, CDR2 SVGEGT, per germline. Trimming cost V 2 bases and J 2 bases; bases outside gene matches: 3.

This clonotype has at least ten counts. The chain couples TRBV7-2 to TRBJ1-5; D is possibly TRBD1 (5 bases). The CDR3 is 15 residues long. Trimming took 1 base from V and 9 from J, leaving 16 bases between them. Looked up from germline, CDR1 is SGHTA and CDR2 is FQGNSA. DNA of the CDR3: TGTGCCAGCAGCTTAGAAGGGGCAGGGTTGGCGCCCCAGCATTTT. Translation gives CASSLEGAGLAPQHF.

The chain recombines TRBV6-6 with TRBJ1-1, with D possibly being TRBD1 (5 bases). The CDR3 has 12 residues. Trimming stripped 7 bases from V and 4 bases from J, with 10 bases between. In germline, CDR1 is MNHNY, CDR2 SVGAGI (reference sequence). CDR3 nucleotide sequence: TGTGCCAGCAAAAGAAGGGGCACTGAAGCTTTCTTT. It translates to CASKRRGTEAFF.

The sample holds a few counts of this clonotype. The genes are TRBV6-2 or TRBV6-3 and TRBJ2-1, with 8 bases matching TRBD2. Germline V gene lookup returns CDR1 MNHEY and CDR2 SVGEGT. The CDR3 sequence is 14 residues long. V lost 6 bases to trimming and J lost 4 bases; unmatched junction nucleotides: 5. The CDR3 sequence: CASRRAGAYNEQFF. The CDR3 DNA reads as TGTGCCAGCAGACGAGCGGGGGCGTACAATGAGCAGTTCTTC.

This clonotype was picked up many times. The gene calls are TRBV6-2 or TRBV6-3 and TRBJ2-6; D may be TRBD2 (6 bases). The CDR3 contains 17 residues. Per the germline V gene, CDR1 is MNHEY and CDR2 is SVGEGT. V lost 6 bases and J 1 base, leaving 16 bases between the germline ends. CDR3 in DNA: TGTGCCAGCAGGAGACAGCAGGGAGGATCTGGGGCCAACGTCCTGACTTTC. Its protein product is CASRRQQGGSGANVLTF.

This clonotype was seen only a few times. The CDR3 DNA is TGTGCCAGCAGTTTACTCTTTGGACAGGGGGGCTACGAGCAGTACTTC. Translating gives CASSLLFGQGGYEQYF. The chain is built from TRBV27 and TRBJ2-7, with 10 positions matching TRBD1. V gave up 2 bases and J gave up 3 bases; unmatched junction bases: 7. This CDR3 has 16 amino acids. Germline loops: CDR1 MNHEY, CDR2 SMNVEV (reference sequence).

This clonotype was seen only a few times. V and J are TRBV12-3 or TRBV12-4 and TRBJ2-7, with D possibly TRBD2 on 5 matching bases. The CDR3 length is 12 residues. Trimming removed 1 base at V and 6 bases at J, with 7 bases between. The CDR3 loop reads CASSLVGSEQYF. The CDR3 DNA reads as TGTGCCAGCAGTTTAGTGGGGAGCGAGCAGTACTTC.

This clonotype showed up many times. V gene TRBV4-2 combines with J gene TRBJ1-1; D ambiguous. The CDR3 consists of 15 residues. Deletions cut 0 bases from V and 3 bases from J, with 11 bases between. CDR1 is LGHNA and CDR2 is YNFKEQ in the germline V gene. The CDR3 DNA follows: TGTGCCAGCAGCCAAGATCCTCCCCCCGACACTGAAGCTTTCTTT. This translates into CASSQDPPPDTEAFF.

In its sample, this clonotype was seen many times. The V and J genes are TRBV12-3 or TRBV12-4 and TRBJ2-5; the D is unclear. Trimming cost V 2 bases and J 1 base, with 5 bases left between them. The CDR3 is 13 residues long. CDR3 residues: CASSLSLQETQYF. CDR3 nucleotides: TGTGCCAGCAGTTTATCCCTCCAAGAGACCCAGTACTTC.

This CDR3 reads CASSRSQETQYF. Here the CDR3 DNA reads TGTGCCAGCAGCCGCTCCCAAGAGACCCAGTACTTC. The J gene is TRBJ2-5, the V gene TRBV7-8; D unresolved. The CDR3 is 12 amino acids. V was cut by 5 bases and J by 1 base, with 5 bases left in between. CDR1 SGHVS and CDR2 FQNEAQ come from the germline V gene.

This clonotype came up a few times. The chain recombines TRBV12-3 or TRBV12-4 with TRBJ1-2; D not resolved. CDR3 length: 11 residues. Deletions cut 1 base from V and 10 bases from J, with 7 bases between. CDR3 protein: CASSLGPSYTF. In DNA form, the CDR3 reads TGTGCCAGCAGTTTAGGGCCATCCTACACCTTC.

This chain links TRBV7-2 with TRBJ1-6; the match to TRBD1 covers 9 bases. V gave up 5 bases and J gave up 6 bases; unmatched junction bases: 8. CDR3 length: 16 amino acids. Per the germline V gene, CDR1 is SGHTA and CDR2 is FQGNSA. CDR3 DNA: TGTGCCAGCAGCCGGCCTCGACAGGGGGTTAATTCACCCCTCCACTTT. Residues: CASSRPRQGVNSPLHF.

This clonotype has a handful of counts. The rearrangement joins TRBV28 to TRBJ2-7, with D unresolved. V shed 5 bases and J shed 6 bases, with 17 bases lying between them. Germline V CDR1 and CDR2: MDHEN, SYDVKM. This CDR3 region has 14 residues. CDR3 coding DNA: TGTGCCAGCAGTCAACAGCTCCATGACCGCGAGCAGTACTTC. Translation: CASSQQLHDREQYF.

By its share, this clonotype is medium-sized. V gene TRBV20-1 combines with J gene TRBJ1-6; 7 bases are shared with TRBD1. The V gene end was trimmed by 3 bases and the J gene end by 0 bases; junction bases not matched to a gene: 11. CDR3 size: 18 residues. CDR1 is DFQATT and CDR2 is SNEGSKA in the germline V gene (reference sequence). CDR3 DNA sequence: TGCAGTGCTAGTGTTTCTGGACAGGCAAGCTCCTATAATTCACCCCTCCACTTT. Its translation: CSASVSGQASSYNSPLHF.

Only a few counts were recorded for this clonotype. The chain employs TRBV29-1 and TRBJ1-2, with 10 bases lining up with TRBD1. The CDR3 runs 11 residues. In germline, CDR1 is SQVTM, CDR2 ANQGSEA. The V segment lost 7 bases and the J segment 6 bases; nucleotides outside the gene matches: 2. The DNA of the CDR3 is TGCAGCGGACAGGGGGCTGATGGCTACACCTTC. As protein: CSGQGADGYTF.